This T cell receptor beta chain appears in the sequencing data of a study of OX40 agonist ivuxolimab in advanced cancers. Study-level information: Ivuxolimab, an agonist antibody against OX40 (CD134), was given to patients. Prior anti-PD-1, anti-PD-L1 or anti-CTLA-4 therapy was allowed; approximately 40% had some.

On this clone: Its target is unknown.

TCRdb's table, derived via immunoSEQ multiplex PCR, lists solely in-frame clones and lacks some. The sample has 60,000 to 70,000 clones; approximately 85% are singletons. Germline lookup yields CDR1 SGHRS and CDR2 YFSETQ. CDR3 length equals 14 residues. V lost 1 base to trimming and J lost 3 bases, with 11 bases between them. Notes on the study in general: CD8+ T cells were the subset that, on average, had more expanded clones than CD4+. Certain nonresponders additionally had low normalized T-cell clonal expansion.

The genes are TRBV5-1 and TRBJ2-7; the D gene is possibly TRBD1 (6 bases). This receptor was taken from an adult with an advanced solid tumor such as melanoma, head and neck, liver or kidney cancer. This sample comprised CD4+ or CD8+ T cells sorted from blood, obtained in a trial of the OX40 agonist ivuxolimab. CDR3 nucleotides: TGCGCCAGCAGCTTGAACAGGGTCCGCTACGAGCAGTACTTC. Protein: CASSLNRVRYEQYF.